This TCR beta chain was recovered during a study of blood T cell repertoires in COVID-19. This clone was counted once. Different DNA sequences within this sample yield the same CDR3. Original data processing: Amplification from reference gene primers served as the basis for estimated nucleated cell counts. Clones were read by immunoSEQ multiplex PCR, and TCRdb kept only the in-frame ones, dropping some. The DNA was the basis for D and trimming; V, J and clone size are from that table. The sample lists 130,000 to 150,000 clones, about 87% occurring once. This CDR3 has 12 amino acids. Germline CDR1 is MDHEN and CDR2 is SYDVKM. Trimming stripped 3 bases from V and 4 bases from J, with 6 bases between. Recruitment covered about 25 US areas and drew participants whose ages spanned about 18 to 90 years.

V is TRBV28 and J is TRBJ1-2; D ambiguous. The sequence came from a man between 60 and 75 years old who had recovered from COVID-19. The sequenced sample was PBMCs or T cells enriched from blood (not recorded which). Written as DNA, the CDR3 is TGTGCCAGCAGTTTGAGATCCTATGGCTACACCTTC. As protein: CASSLRSYGYTF.